This T cell receptor beta chain was recovered during a study of identical twins. Study-level results: Fewer insertions marked abundant cord blood beta clonotypes; young adult naive trended weakly, memory not at all. In zero-insertion analyses, partial confounding could arise from invariant MAIT and iNKT cells.

TCRdb re-called the 5' RACE reads through MiXCR, storing one row per CDR3 protein. The sample holds roughly 1,500,000 distinct CDR3 sequences, about 32% seen once. Turning to this clonotype: Its antigen is as yet unknown.

This sequence was found in a newborn girl in good health. Sequenced input: cord blood.

CDR3 amino acids: CASGLFPGLPTYEQYF. In DNA form, the CDR3 reads TGTGCCAGCGGTTTGTTTCCGGGACTACCGACCTACGAGCAGTACTTC. This chain joins TRBV6-2 or TRBV6-3 and TRBJ2-5, with 7 bases aligning to TRBD2. The end of the DNA fits TRBJ2-7 better, so the J call may be wrong. This CDR3 is built from 16 residues. From germline, CDR1 is MNHEY and CDR2 SVGEGT.